This is a list of T cell receptor beta chains from one sample in a study of blood T cell repertoires in COVID-19. Profiled with immunoSEQ multiplex PCR; TCRdb holds only in-frame clones, not every one. The table records about 160,000 clones, 85% of them present only once. Sequencing used peripheral blood. These receptors all stem from a human donor with acute or convalescent COVID-19. The donor label of this sample is uncertain. Both conserved end residues are part of each CDR3. A D gene is named only where the DNA matches it firmly. Size is omitted from some rows. Given values are once, few, many or a class for expanded clones.

>TRBJ2-2|TRBD2|16|.|TRBV9
TGTGCCAGCAGCCCCCAGAGCGGGGGGGCCCTCGGGGAGCTGTTTTTT
CASSPQSGGALGELFF
>TRBJ2-2|.|15|.|TRBV10-3
TGTGCCATCAGTGAAAGGGGGTCCCCCACCGGGGAGCTGTTTTTT
CAISERGSPTGELFF
>TRBJ1-2|.|11|.|TRBV20-1
TGCAGCCCTACCGGACAGTATGGCTACACCTTC
CSPTGQYGYTF
>TRBJ2-7|.|15|.|TRBV4-3
TGCGCCAGCAGCCAGGCCGGGACTGGCCCCTACGAGCAGTACTTC
CASSQAGTGPYEQYF
>TRBJ2-5|.|15|.|TRBV5-1
TGCGCCAGCAGCCAGAGCGGAGACCGCGGGGAGACCCAGTACTTC
CASSQSGDRGETQYF
>TRBJ2-3|TRBD1|17|once|TRBV18
TGTGCCAGCTCATTATTTCCTACAGGGGGCGGCACAGATACGCAGTATTTT
CASSLFPTGGGTDTQYF
>TRBJ2-1|.|15|.|TRBV5-1
TGCGCCAGCAGCTTACCCGAAGGGAGGAACAATGAGCAGTTCTTC
CASSLPEGRNNEQFF
>TRBJ1-2|TRBD1|14|.|TRBV6-6
TGTGCCAGCACCGGGACAGGGAACGACTATGGCTACACCTTC
CASTGTGNDYGYTF
>TRBJ2-5|TRBD1|17|.|TRBV5-1
TGCGCCAGCAGCTTGTATGCTCGGACAGGGGGGCGCGAGACCCAGTACTTC
CASSLYARTGGRETQYF
>TRBJ2-1|.|14|.|TRBV3-1/TRBV3-2
TGTGCCAGCAGCCAAGGTAGCTCCTACAATGAGCAGTTCTTC
CASSQGSSYNEQFF
>TRBJ1-4|.|13|.|TRBV30
TGTGCCTGGGCGACTTCAACTAATGAAAAACTGTTTTTT
CAWATSTNEKLFF
>TRBJ2-5|.|15|.|TRBV18
TGTGCCAGCTCCAAGGGGCAAGCAGGCAAAGAGACCCAGTACTTC
CASSKGQAGKETQYF
>TRBJ2-7|.|13|.|TRBV13
TGTGCCAGCAGCCCGCCTGACAGCTACGAGCAGTACTTC
CASSPPDSYEQYF
>TRBJ2-2|.|14|.|TRBV27
TGTGCCAGCATGCCGACAGGGAACACCGGGGAGCTGTTTTTT
CASMPTGNTGELFF
>TRBJ1-6|.|14|.|TRBV7-2
TGTGCCAGCAGCTTGAGGGAGAGTGGGTCACCCCTCCACTTT
CASSLRESGSPLHF
>TRBJ1-5|TRBD1|15|.|TRBV28
TGTGCCAGCAGTATGCGGACAGGGGTCTTTCAGCCCCAGCATTTT
CASSMRTGVFQPQHF
>TRBJ1-5|.|17|few|TRBV14
TGTGCCAGCAGCCAAGTAAGCCCACGGGAGAGCAATCAGCCCCAGCATTTT
CASSQVSPRESNQPQHF
>TRBJ2-7|.|15|.|TRBV10-3
TGTGCCATCAGTGATGGAACAGGGTCCCCCTACGAGCAGTACTTC
CAISDGTGSPYEQYF
>TRBJ1-1|TRBD1|13|.|TRBV28
TGTGCCAGCAGTTCGGGACAGCGACTCGAAGCTTTCTTT
CASSSGQRLEAFF
>TRBJ2-5|TRBD2|18|.|TRBV3-1/TRBV3-2
TGTGCCAGCAGCCACGGGACTAGCGGGGGTAGGGTTAGAGAGACCCAGTACTTC
CASSHGTSGGRVRETQYF
>TRBJ1-1|.|13|.|TRBV25-1
TGTGCCAGCAGTGATTTTCGAGACAGAGAAGCTTTCTTT
CASSDFRDREAFF
>TRBJ2-2|.|15|.|TRBV30
TGTGCCTGGAGATTACGGGGGACCTCCACCGGGGAGCTGTTTTTT
CAWRLRGTSTGELFF
>TRBJ2-3|TRBD2|14|.|TRBV6-5
TGTGCCAGCGAACTAGCGGGGGCCCCGGGTACGCAGTATTTT
CASELAGAPGTQYF
>TRBJ1-5|TRBD1|12|once|TRBV12-3/TRBV12-4
TGTGCCAGCAGTATAGGACAGGGCCCCCAGCATTTT
CASSIGQGPQHF
>TRBJ2-7|TRBD1|13|.|TRBV14
TGTGCCAGCAGCCGGGACAGACCCTACGAGCAGTACTTC
CASSRDRPYEQYF
>TRBJ2-1|.|17|once|TRBV14
TGTGCCAGCAGCCCATTTAGGGGTCAGGGTTCCTACAATGAGCAGTTCTTC
CASSPFRGQGSYNEQFF
>TRBJ2-7|TRBD1|14|.|TRBV9
TGTGCCAGCAGCTCTCAGACAGGGGAAGTGGGACAGTACTTC
CASSSQTGEVGQYF
>TRBJ2-3|TRBD1|14|.|TRBV7-8
TGTGCCAGCATTAGGGACAGTAACACAGATACGCAGTATTTT
CASIRDSNTDTQYF
>TRBJ1-1|.|12|.|TRBV29-1
TGCAGCGTAACGGGAGTCGGCACTGAAGCTTTCTTT
CSVTGVGTEAFF
>TRBJ2-4|TRBD1|14|.|TRBV20-1
TGCAGTGCCAGTGACAGGGCGACCAAAAACATTCAGTACTTC
CSASDRATKNIQYF
>TRBJ1-1|.|12|few|TRBV19
TGTGCCAGTAGTATGTCTTGGCAAAAAGCTTTCTTT
CASSMSWQKAFF
>TRBJ1-1|.|15|.|TRBV6-5
TGTGCCAGCAGTTACTCTAGGGAGGTTACGTCCTCGGCTTTCTTT
CASSYSREVTSSAFF
>TRBJ1-2|TRBD1|13|once|TRBV24-1
TGTGCCACCAGTGACAGGACAGGGTATGGCTACACCTTC
CATSDRTGYGYTF
>TRBJ1-2|TRBD1|14|.|TRBV7-3
TGTGCCAGCAGCCAAGGACAGGGGGAGTATGGCTACACCTTC
CASSQGQGEYGYTF
>TRBJ1-2|.|12|few|TRBV7-8
TGTGCCAGCAGCTTAGAGTTAAGCGGCTACACCTTC
CASSLELSGYTF
>TRBJ2-1|TRBD1|17|.|TRBV14
TGTGCCAGCAGCCAAGATAATCCGGGACAGGGCTACAATGAGCAGTTCTTC
CASSQDNPGQGYNEQFF
>TRBJ1-2|TRBD1|14|.|TRBV5-1
TGCGCCAGCAGCCCAGGGACAGGCACATATGGCTACACCTTC
CASSPGTGTYGYTF
>TRBJ2-2|.|18|.|TRBV11-3
TGTGCCAGCAGCCCGTTCGAAGAGCTGGCGGGACGGGCCGGGGAGCTGTTTTTT
CASSPFEELAGRAGELFF
>TRBJ1-2|TRBD1|12|.|TRBV2
TGTGCCAGCAGTGACAGGGGGCGAGGCTACACCTTC
CASSDRGRGYTF
>TRBJ1-1|TRBD1|14|.|TRBV7-8
TGTGCCAGCAGCCCAGACAGGGGTGGCACTGAAGCTTTCTTT
CASSPDRGGTEAFF
>TRBJ1-2|TRBD1|14|once|TRBV20-1
TGCAGTGCTAGTCGACAGGGATACAACTATGGCTACACCTTC
CSASRQGYNYGYTF
>TRBJ1-2|.|15|few|TRBV9
TGTGCCAGCAGCCTTGAAGGGCGGGGTTCCTATGGCTACACCTTC
CASSLEGRGSYGYTF
>TRBJ1-1|TRBD1|12|.|TRBV19
TGTGCCAGTAGCTTCCGACAGGGCGAAGCTTTCTTT
CASSFRQGEAFF
>TRBJ2-5|TRBD1|15|.|TRBV5-4
TGTGCCAGCAGCGTACCCGGGACAGGGGGAGAGACCCAGTACTTC
CASSVPGTGGETQYF
>TRBJ2-1|TRBD1|15|.|TRBV5-4
TGTGCCAGCAGCGGGGCCGGGACAGGAAGTAATGAGCAGTTCTTC
CASSGAGTGSNEQFF
>TRBJ1-6|.|15|.|TRBV25-1
TGTGCCAGCAGTGACCCCGGACCAGGGGCAAAACCCCTCCACTTT
CASSDPGPGAKPLHF
>TRBJ1-2|TRBD1|13|.|TRBV6-5
TGTGCCAGCAGGGGGGACAGGTTCGGAGGCTACACCTTC
CASRGDRFGGYTF
>TRBJ2-1|.|14|.|TRBV11-2
TGTGCCAGCAGCTTAGCTGGGTCTAGGGGAGAGCAGTTCTTC
CASSLAGSRGEQFF
>TRBJ2-5|TRBD2|15|.|TRBV5-1
TGCGCCAGCAGCTGGTCGGGGGGGCCGGGAGAGACCCAGTACTTC
CASSWSGGPGETQYF
>TRBJ1-6|.|13|.|TRBV15
TGTGCCACCAGCAGAGATGCGACAGGCCCCATCCACTTT
CATSRDATGPIHF
>TRBJ1-1|.|14|.|TRBV15
TGTGCCACCAGCAGAGATTCTATGCTAACTGAAGCTTTCTTT
CATSRDSMLTEAFF
>TRBJ2-3|TRBD2|19|once|TRBV3-1/TRBV3-2
TGTGCCAGCAGCCAAGATTTTAGCGGGGGGGCGGCGGGCACAGATACGCAGTATTTT
CASSQDFSGGAAGTDTQYF
>TRBJ1-4|TRBD1|15|.|TRBV7-9
TGTGCCAGCAGCTTAGGGGACAGCATTAATGAAAAACTGTTTTTT
CASSLGDSINEKLFF
>TRBJ2-1|.|11|once|TRBV20-1
TGCAGTGCTAGAGATGAAGGGGGGCAGTTCTTC
CSARDEGGQFF
>TRBJ1-1|TRBD1|15|.|TRBV6-5
TGTGCCAGCAGTTACTCGGGTGGACAGGGGGCGGAAGCTTTCTTT
CASSYSGGQGAEAFF
>TRBJ2-3|.|16|.|TRBV11-2
TGTGCCAGCAGCTTATTACCTCAAGGAGGCACAGATACGCAGTATTTT
CASSLLPQGGTDTQYF
>TRBJ2-7|TRBD1|16|.|TRBV4-1
TGCGCCAGCAGCCAGGACGGACAGGGAGGACTCTACGAGCAGTACTTC
CASSQDGQGGLYEQYF
>TRBJ2-2|TRBD1|17|.|TRBV9
TGTGCCAGCAGCCCACAAGCCGGGACAGGGAACACCGGGGAGCTGTTTTTT
CASSPQAGTGNTGELFF
>TRBJ2-7|.|14|.|TRBV9
TGTGCCAGCAGCGTAGCCTCACAGGGTTACGAGCAGTACTTC
CASSVASQGYEQYF